This record covers a single TCR beta chain. This clone has a single count. Its antigen remains unidentified. No base qualities exist here, and no much larger clone lies one base off it. This record belongs to a study of radiation and T cells in renal cell carcinoma (dated by TCRdb to 2020 to 2021). For the wider study: In total, approximately 53 samples, comprising around 26 tumors and around 27 peripheral blood samples, were subjected to TCR beta sequencing. The last blood draw occurred 4 weeks after radiation, at the same time as nephrectomy. A total of about 4 million unique CDR3 nucleotide sequences, encoding 2.7 million or so unique CDR3 amino acid sequences, were found across all 50 or so samples. General findings and caveats noted by the study authors: With a single-armed trial design, the study had no way to address how radiation dose or scheduling affects the TCR repertoire. Because no pretreatment tumor biopsies were available, whether clonotypes were present in the tumor at baseline could not be determined. Blood repertoire dynamics were not followed beyond 4 weeks after treatment. In blood, the top tumor clonotypes increased between baseline and 2 weeks post-radiation and then shrank by 4 weeks, which suggests that tumor-resident clones expanded only transiently.

The CDR3 covers 15 residues, taking in both the cysteine and the phenylalanine. Only the CDR3 portion is preserved as DNA: 45 bases, with reading frame beginning at the first base. Per the germline V gene, SGHTA is the CDR1 and FQGNSA is the CDR2. The V and J ends are trimmed by 5 bases and 1 base, leaving 14 bases between them. TCR beta libraries were generated from genomic DNA with the immunoSEQ kit, following the manufacturer's recommendations. To prepare libraries, a first multiplex PCR with proprietary primers was run, followed by a second PCR that added unique barcodes, and a bead cleanup was done after each round. Each sample batch included a kit-provided positive control reaction and a negative control reaction. The final libraries were assessed on an Agilent 4200 TapeStation D1000 ScreenTape, pooled by volume, and quantified by qPCR. Sequencing was performed on an Illumina NextSeq500 with a MidOutput 150-cycle cartridge, and 156 Read1 and 15 Index1 cycles were run with kit custom primers. The pooled library was loaded at roughly 1 pM with approximately 20% PhiX control spiked in. The paper's data handling went like this. Vendor-processed data were analyzed in R, with a clonotype defined as all T cells sharing the same CDR3 nucleotide sequence. In the clone abundance analyses, frequencies were normalized to the 10,000 most abundant clones in each sample. Public T cell clones, which averaged fewer than five per sample, were excluded before analysis. Tumor-enriched clonotypes and baseline blood-enriched clonotypes were defined as those with an abundance difference of at least 32-fold between compartments. A beta-binomial differential abundance model was used to identify clonotypes that were expanded or contracted between blood time points. Tumor-blood repertoire similarity was measured with the Baroni-Urbani and Buser coefficient, and group comparisons used two-tailed Wilcoxon tests in R. TCRdb stores this immuneACCESS table with in-frame sequences only. Part of the clones is absent; in the studies checked, under half of the shortfall reflects unresolved V genes, and no reason is known for the rest. V and J calls and clone size follow that table, whereas D and trimming were derived from the DNA. Here the sample has 30,000 to 40,000 clones; about 84% occur a single time. Of the sample, approximately 30% is held by the ten largest clones.

The time point label on this specimen signifies: blood 4 weeks post-SBRT, at nephrectomy. The treatment or condition label for this specimen denotes: 15 Gy SBRT to primary tumor, nephrectomy 4 weeks later. The samples were obtained from a clinical trial, where primary renal cell carcinomas were treated with 15 Gy stereotactic body radiation therapy and then removed by nephrectomy 4 weeks afterward. To follow tumor-enriched clonotypes, serial peripheral blood was collected from radiation-treated patients at baseline and at 2 weeks and 4 weeks after SBRT. All patients had renal cell carcinoma with clear cell pathology. The QIAamp DNA Blood Mini Kit (Qiagen) was used to prepare genomic DNA for TCR sequencing. The analyses included just those samples that passed every quality control check.

The sample here was blood, taken from a patient whose treatment included radiotherapy and nephrectomy. This TCR was recovered from a man aged 60 to 69 with renal cell carcinoma. The rearrangement combines TRBV7-2 with TRBJ1-1; the D gene identity is not certain. The CDR3 sequence is CASSHRIPTNTEAFF. DNA sequence: TGTGCCAGCAGCCACCGGATCCCCACGAACACTGAAGCTTTCTTT.